The 13 T cell receptor beta chains listed next were all sequenced from one sample in a study of T cell responses to AZD1222 COVID-19 vaccine. The table came from immunoSEQ multiplex PCR; TCRdb's copy has only in-frame clones and leaves some out. The sample lists about 140,000 clones, around nine tenths occurring once. This sample comprised peripheral blood, obtained 28 days after the second AZD1222 dose. The source of these receptors is an adult who received the AZD1222 COVID-19 vaccine.

This clone came up a few times. This sequence joins TRBV30 and TRBJ2-3; 8 bases map to TRBD2. In germline, CDR1 is GTSNPN, CDR2 SVGIG (reference sequence). CDR3 length: 13 residues. J gave up 11 bases and V 2 bases, and 9 bases lay outside the gene matches. As DNA, the CDR3 is TGTGCCTGGAGTCCCGGGGGGGTCTTGGGGCAGTATTTT. Its translation is CAWSPGGVLGQYF.

V and J are TRBV7-2 and TRBJ2-3; D gene unclear. Germline V lookup: CDR1 SGHTA, CDR2 FQGNSA. The CDR3 length is 12 residues. Between the trimmed V and J ends, which lost 3 bases and 5 bases, there was a span of 6 bases. For the CDR3, the DNA is TGTGCCAGCAGCTTTTACCGAGATACGCAGTATTTT. This encodes CASSFYRDTQYF.

The chain couples TRBV2 to TRBJ1-5; 9 bases agree with TRBD1. CDR3 length: 15 amino acids. The germline V gene encodes CDR1 SNHLY and CDR2 FYNNEI. V lost 6 bases to trimming and J lost 5 bases; unmatched junction nucleotides: 8. CDR3 region: CASSVPGQGDQPQHF. The DNA for the CDR3 is TGTGCCAGCAGCGTACCGGGACAGGGAGATCAGCCCCAGCATTTT.

This clone came up a few times. The chain employs TRBV28 and TRBJ2-3; unclear D gene. The CDR3 covers 14 residues. V was shortened by 6 bases and J by 1 base, with 11 bases between the two germline ends. The V gene's germline CDR1 is MDHEN and CDR2 SYDVKM. The chain's CDR3 is CASSPTVGTDTQYF. CDR3 DNA sequence: TGTGCCAGCAGCCCGACCGTCGGCACAGATACGCAGTATTTT.

J is TRBJ2-7 and V is TRBV27; 10 nucleotides match TRBD2. The V gene's germline CDR1 is MNHEY and CDR2 SMNVEV (reference sequence). The CDR3 length is 16 residues. Unmatched junction bases numbered 7, after V lost 3 bases and J lost 2 bases. CDR3 sequence reads: CASSFHSGRQAYEQYF. The CDR3 bases are TGTGCCAGCAGTTTCCATAGCGGGAGGCAAGCCTACGAGCAGTACTTC.

The rearrangement uses TRBV4-1 and TRBJ1-1; a possible D gene is TRBD1 (5 bases). V was clipped by 2 bases and J by 4 bases, with 11 bases between them. In germline, CDR1 is MGHRA, CDR2 YSYEKL. This CDR3 contains 14 residues. CDR3 in DNA: TGCGCCAGCAGCCAAACCTGGACATCCACTGAAGCTTTCTTT. Its protein product is CASSQTWTSTEAFF.

The CDR3 region is CSVGGSTLGNEQYF. In nucleotides, the CDR3 is TGCAGCGTTGGGGGCTCGACTCTGGGGAACGAGCAGTACTTC. V and J are TRBV29-1 and TRBJ2-7; D may be TRBD1 (5 bases). The germline gives CDR1 SQVTM, CDR2 ANQGSEA. The V end lost 4 bases, the J end lost 5 bases, and 18 bases lay between the germline ends. This CDR3 contains 14 residues.

The gene calls are TRBV2 and TRBJ2-7, with 7 positions matching TRBD1. There are 12 residues in the CDR3. Germline V gene sequence: CDR1 SNHLY, CDR2 FYNNEI. After removal of 9 bases from V and 5 bases from J, the junction contained 7 bases not matched to a gene. In nucleotides, the CDR3 is TGTGCCAGTAAGGGGGCTCGGGACGAGCAGTACTTC. Translating it yields CASKGARDEQYF. Drawing the rest from reference TRBV2 and TRBJ2-7, the complete variable domain is EPEVTQTPSHQVTQMGQEVILRCVPISNHLYFYWYRQILGQKVEFLVSFYNNEISEKSEIFDDQFSVERPDGSNFTLKIRSTKLEDSAMYFCASKGARDEQYFGPGTRLTVT.

The J gene is TRBJ2-1, the V gene TRBV10-3; unclear D gene. Trimming stripped 4 bases from V and 2 bases from J, with 12 bases between. Germline CDR1 ENHRY, CDR2 SYGVKD. The CDR3 runs to 15 residues. CDR3 nucleotides: TGTGCCATCAGTGCAGAAGCTGGGACCTACAATGAGCAGTTCTTC. Translating gives CAISAEAGTYNEQFF.

The sample holds one count of this clone. The chain employs TRBV10-3 and TRBJ2-4, with D uncertain. CDR3 length: 12 residues. Trimming left V 2 bases short and J 4 bases short, with 3 bases between. CDR1 ENHRY and CDR2 SYGVKD come from the germline V gene. The CDR3 region has the DNA TGTGCCATCAGTGAGGGGAAAAACATTCAGTACTTC. Translating it yields CAISEGKNIQYF.

The gene calls are TRBV28 and TRBJ2-5; D unresolved. The germline V gene has CDR1 MDHEN and CDR2 SYDVKM. Trimming shortened V by 3 bases and J by 3 bases, and 8 bases separated the two germline ends. This CDR3 contains 13 residues. CDR3 region: CASSFPRKETQYF. CDR3 DNA sequence: TGTGCCAGCAGTTTTCCTAGGAAAGAGACCCAGTACTTC.

This sequence joins TRBV5-5 and TRBJ2-3; D uncertain. The CDR3 consists of 13 residues. CDR1 is SGHKS and CDR2 is YYEKEE in the germline V gene (reference sequence). Deletions cut 4 bases from V and 9 bases from J, with 15 bases between. Written as DNA, the CDR3 is TGTGCCAGCAGCGTTCTCGGGCAACAGACGCAGTATTTT. This sequence encodes CASSVLGQQTQYF.

V usage is TRBV11-2 and J usage is TRBJ1-1; 9 nucleotides line up with TRBD1. The CDR3 has 14 amino acids. The V and J ends lost 5 bases and 6 bases, in that order; junction bases with no gene match: 7. The germline CDR1 and CDR2 sequences are SGHAT and FQNNGV. Written as DNA, the CDR3 is TGTGCCAGCAGCCGAGACAGGGGGGCGTCTGAAGCTTTCTTT. Residues: CASSRDRGASEAFF.